A selection of T cell receptor beta chains follows, all from one sample in a study of T-cell memory formation after mild COVID-19. TCRdb re-derived calls from the 5' RACE reads in MiXCR, one entry per CDR3 protein. The sample has about 340,000 distinct CDR3 sequences, 14% seen once; the top ten hold around 22%. The sample comprised PBMCs or a T cell subset sorted from them (not recorded which). These receptors came from a man younger than 35 who had mild COVID-19 (a few samples of this study predate the infection). Cell type and time point are not known. Each CDR3 is given with its conserved first and last residue. D genes are given only for firm matches. Clone size is given for some rows only: seen once, a few or many times, or a class if the clone is expanded.

j_call: TRBJ1-1; d_call: .; v_call: TRBV5-1; clone_size: many; cdr3_nt: TGCGCCAGCAGATCCCTACAGGGTAGGACTGAAGCTTTCTTT; cdr3_aa: CASRSLQGRTEAFF
j_call: TRBJ1-1; d_call: .; v_call: TRBV5-1; clone_size: few; cdr3_nt: TGCGCCAGCAGCTTGGTCGGAGGCCCGAACACTGAAGCTTTCTTT; cdr3_aa: CASSLVGGPNTEAFF
j_call: TRBJ2-2; d_call: TRBD1; v_call: TRBV5-5; clone_size: few; cdr3_nt: TGTGCCAGCAGACGCGCCGGGACAGAGAACACCGGGGAGCTGTTTTTT; cdr3_aa: CASRRAGTENTGELFF
j_call: TRBJ2-7; d_call: TRBD2; v_call: TRBV4-1; clone_size: once; cdr3_nt: TGCGCCAGCAGCCAAGCGGCAGGGAGGGACGAGCAGTACTTC; cdr3_aa: CASSQAAGRDEQYF
j_call: TRBJ2-5; d_call: .; v_call: TRBV6-6; clone_size: few; cdr3_nt: TGTGCCAGCAGCCGCTGGGGGGCCCAGGAGACCCAGTACTTC; cdr3_aa: CASSRWGAQETQYF
j_call: TRBJ2-4; d_call: .; v_call: TRBV20-1; clone_size: .; cdr3_nt: TGCAGTGCAGGCGTCCGGGCCAAAAACATTCAGTACTTC; cdr3_aa: CSAGVRAKNIQYF
j_call: TRBJ2-3; d_call: TRBD1; v_call: TRBV11-2; clone_size: few; cdr3_nt: TGTGCCAGCAGTATATGGACAGGGATCACAGATACGCAGTATTTT; cdr3_aa: CASSIWTGITDTQYF
j_call: TRBJ2-1; d_call: TRBD2; v_call: TRBV15; clone_size: few; cdr3_nt: TGTGCCACCAGCAGAGATCCAGCGGGGAATGAGCAGTTCTTC; cdr3_aa: CATSRDPAGNEQFF
j_call: TRBJ2-3; d_call: .; v_call: TRBV11-1; clone_size: .; cdr3_nt: TGTGCCAGCAGCCCACAAGAGCGGGATACGCAGTATTTT; cdr3_aa: CASSPQERDTQYF
j_call: TRBJ1-1; d_call: .; v_call: TRBV7-8; clone_size: many; cdr3_nt: TGTGCCAGCAGCCCTCCCGGATTGGGGGGGGACACTGAAGCTTTCTTT; cdr3_aa: CASSPPGLGGDTEAFF
j_call: TRBJ2-7; d_call: TRBD1; v_call: TRBV29-1; clone_size: few; cdr3_nt: TGCAGCGCCCTGGACAGGGCGAGCTCCTACGAGCAGTACTTC; cdr3_aa: CSALDRASSYEQYF
j_call: TRBJ1-4; d_call: TRBD1; v_call: TRBV5-6; clone_size: many; cdr3_nt: TGTGCCAGCAGCCTGAACAGGGGTACTAATGAAAAACTGTTTTTT; cdr3_aa: CASSLNRGTNEKLFF
j_call: TRBJ2-7; d_call: .; v_call: TRBV29-1; clone_size: once; cdr3_nt: TGCAGCGTTGATGGGGACGGCGAGCAGTACTTC; cdr3_aa: CSVDGDGEQYF
j_call: TRBJ2-7; d_call: .; v_call: TRBV20-1; clone_size: many; cdr3_nt: TGCAGTGCGGCAAGACAGCTTGGCGAGCAGTACTTC; cdr3_aa: CSAARQLGEQYF